This T cell receptor beta chain was recovered during a study of blood T cells in healthy people across ages (dated by TCRdb to the mid-2010s). Regarding the complete study: In model experiments, template switching captured about one uniquely barcoded TCR beta cDNA molecule for every two T cells. The study measured age-related changes in TCR beta repertoire diversity using deep sequencing normalized with unique cDNA molecular identifiers. The donors were split into four age groups: young (average about 16 years), middle-aged (about 40), aged (more than 60) and long-lived (about 74). Donors of different ages were randomly distributed across sequencing lanes to avoid experimental bias. Using the same blood draw, the study looked at two additional independent replicas of 1 million unique cDNA reads for two donors, one aged 18 to 30 and the other aged 80 or older. General conclusions and limits of the study: A strong correlation was found between observed TCR beta diversity and the percentage of naive T cells measured by flow cytometry. Because profiling used bulk unsorted PBMCs, naive and antigen-experienced compartments could not be compared conclusively. Observed TCR beta diversity per million T cells fell roughly linearly with age, and a significant reduction was already apparent by age around 39. Estimates of total diversity from one million sequenced T cells were regarded as lower bounds and underestimates. Compared with the aged group, the long-lived group had more naive CD4+ T cells, fewer expanded clones and increased TCR diversity, suggesting age selection. The CMV infection status of donors was not known, potentially confounding age-related changes in expanded clonotypes.

The donors were 40 or so Caucasian individuals from Russia, aged about 6 to 95 years, who were systemically healthy. Each donor gave around 9.8 milliliters of peripheral blood, collected into EDTA-treated Vacutainer tubes. PBMCs were isolated by Ficoll-Paque density-gradient centrifugation, with at least 7 million obtained per sample. Trizol reagent was used to extract total RNA from the PBMCs, yielding at least 6 micrograms per sample. For every donor, flow cytometry on a PBMC aliquot measured the percentage of naive CD45RAhigh/CD27high T cells. In its sample, this clonotype was seen many times. The antigen it recognizes is unknown. No per-base quality is available; no much larger clone lies one base away. Trimming costs V 1 base and J 1 base, and their ends lie 7 bases apart. The germline V gene gives CDR1 as SNHLY and CDR2 as FYNNEI. Reading from cysteine to phenylalanine, the CDR3 counts 14 amino acids. The entry retains the CDR3 DNA only, 42 bases that are in frame from base 1.

Libraries were built with 5' RACE. Instrument on record: Illumina HiSeq 2500. A second about 7 to 11 cycle PCR used a sample-barcoded 5' primer and a J-beta primer mix. A unique molecular identifier was introduced onto each TCR beta cDNA molecule by a template-switch 5' adaptor carrying 12 random nucleotides. Each sample yielded at least 2.5 million CDR3-containing paired-end reads. First-strand cDNA was synthesized from all RNA with the Mint cDNA synthesis kit, primed by a TRBC-specific oligonucleotide. Following uracil-DNA glycosylase treatment, a first 18-cycle PCR with universal primers M1SS and BC2_uni_R was performed on all cDNA. On the study's bioinformatics: Normalization of each sample was performed by random selection of 1 million high-quality reads, each carrying a distinct molecular identifier. Reads sharing molecular identifiers were discarded rather than binned into consensus sequences. MiTCR, run with a Q25 quality threshold and the strictest error-elimination algorithm, handled CDR3 identification, clonotype clustering and error correction. A nonparametric unseen species model with Euler transformation was used to estimate a lower bound on total TCR beta diversity. TCRdb applied fastp at Q25 and MiXCR to the public reads, then kept only in-frame beta chains. Every CDR3 protein is listed once, alongside the most common genes and DNA of its rows. These V and J calls originate from TCRdb's pipeline instead of the authors' own analysis. Present in this sample are around 1.7 million distinct CDR3 sequences, over 25% of which were seen just once. Of the sample, roughly 8% falls within the top ten clones.

The chain is assembled from TRBV2 and TRBJ2-5; no D gene can be assigned with confidence. This sequence was found in a woman aged 30 to 39 in good health. Sequenced material: blood. The CDR3 region reads CASSEERIQETQYF. The nucleotide sequence is TGTGCCAGCAGTGAAGAACGCATCCAAGAGACCCAGTACTTC.